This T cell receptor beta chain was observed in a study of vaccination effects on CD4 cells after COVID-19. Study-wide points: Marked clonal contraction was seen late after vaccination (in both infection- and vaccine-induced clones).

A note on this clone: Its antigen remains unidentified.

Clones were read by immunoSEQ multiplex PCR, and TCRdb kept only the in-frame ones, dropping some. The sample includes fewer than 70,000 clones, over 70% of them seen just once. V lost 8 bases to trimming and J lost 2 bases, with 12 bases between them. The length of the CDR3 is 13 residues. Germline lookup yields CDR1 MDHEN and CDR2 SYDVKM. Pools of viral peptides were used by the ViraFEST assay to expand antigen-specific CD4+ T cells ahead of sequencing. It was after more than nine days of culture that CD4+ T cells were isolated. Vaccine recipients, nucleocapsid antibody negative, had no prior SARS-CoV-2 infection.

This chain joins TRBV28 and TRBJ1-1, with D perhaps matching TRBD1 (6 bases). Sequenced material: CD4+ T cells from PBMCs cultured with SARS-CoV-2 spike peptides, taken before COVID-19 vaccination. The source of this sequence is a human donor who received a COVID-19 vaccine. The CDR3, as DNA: TGTGCCAGCCTTCGGGGGCCTAACACTGAAGCTTTCTTT. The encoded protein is CASLRGPNTEAFF.